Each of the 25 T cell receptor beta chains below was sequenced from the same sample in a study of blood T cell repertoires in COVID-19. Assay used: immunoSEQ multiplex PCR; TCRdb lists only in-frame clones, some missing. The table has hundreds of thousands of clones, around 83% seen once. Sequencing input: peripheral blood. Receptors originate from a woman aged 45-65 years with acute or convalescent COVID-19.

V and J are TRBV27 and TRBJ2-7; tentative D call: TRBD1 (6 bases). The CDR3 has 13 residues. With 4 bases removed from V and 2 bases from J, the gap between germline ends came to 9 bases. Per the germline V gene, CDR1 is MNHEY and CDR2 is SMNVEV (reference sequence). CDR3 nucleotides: TGTGCCAGCAGTTACAGGGTGGCCTACGAGCAGTACTTC. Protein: CASSYRVAYEQYF.

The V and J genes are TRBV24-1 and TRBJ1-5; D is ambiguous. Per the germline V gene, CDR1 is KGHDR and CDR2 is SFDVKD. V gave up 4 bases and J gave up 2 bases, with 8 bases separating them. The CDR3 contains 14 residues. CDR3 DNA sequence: TGTGCCACCAGTGACAGTCTTCGCAATCAGCCCCAGCATTTT. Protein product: CATSDSLRNQPQHF.

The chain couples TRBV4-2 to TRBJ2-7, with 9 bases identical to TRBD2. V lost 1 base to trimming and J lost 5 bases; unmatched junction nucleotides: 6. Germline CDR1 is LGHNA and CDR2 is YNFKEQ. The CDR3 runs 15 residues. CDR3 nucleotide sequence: TGTGCCAGCAGCCAAGGGGGCGCGGGAGGGAACGAGCAGTACTTC. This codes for CASSQGGAGGNEQYF.

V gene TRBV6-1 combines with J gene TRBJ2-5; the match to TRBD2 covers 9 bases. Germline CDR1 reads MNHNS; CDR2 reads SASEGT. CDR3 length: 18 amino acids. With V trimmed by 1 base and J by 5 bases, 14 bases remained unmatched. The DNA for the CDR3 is TGTGCCAGCAGTGAAGGGTGGATCGACGCGGGAGGGGGGGAGACCCAGTACTTC. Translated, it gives CASSEGWIDAGGGETQYF.

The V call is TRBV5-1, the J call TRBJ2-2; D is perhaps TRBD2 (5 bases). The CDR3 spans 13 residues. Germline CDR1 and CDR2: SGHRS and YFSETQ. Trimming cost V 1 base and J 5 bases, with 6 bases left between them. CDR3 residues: CASSLTGTGELFF. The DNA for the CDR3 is TGCGCCAGCAGCTTGACGGGGACCGGGGAGCTGTTTTTT.

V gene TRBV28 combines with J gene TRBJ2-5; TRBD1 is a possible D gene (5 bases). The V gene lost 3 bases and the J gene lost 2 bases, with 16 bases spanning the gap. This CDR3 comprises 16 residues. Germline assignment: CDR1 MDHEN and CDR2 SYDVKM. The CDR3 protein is CASSFYRGGLQETQYF. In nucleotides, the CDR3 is TGTGCCAGCAGTTTTTATAGGGGTGGCCTACAAGAGACCCAGTACTTC. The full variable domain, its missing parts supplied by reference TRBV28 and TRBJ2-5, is DVKVTQSSRYLVKRTGEKVFLECVQDMDHENMFWYRQDPGLGLRLIYFSYDVKMKEKGDIPEGYSVSREKKERFSLILESASTNQTSMYLCASSFYRGGLQETQYFGPGTRLLVL.

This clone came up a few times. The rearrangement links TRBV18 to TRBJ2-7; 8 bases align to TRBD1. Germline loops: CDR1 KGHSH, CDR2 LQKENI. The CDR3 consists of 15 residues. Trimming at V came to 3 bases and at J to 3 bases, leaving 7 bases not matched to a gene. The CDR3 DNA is TGTGCCAGCTCACCTCCGGGACAGGCTTTCTACGAGCAGTACTTC. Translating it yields CASSPPGQAFYEQYF.

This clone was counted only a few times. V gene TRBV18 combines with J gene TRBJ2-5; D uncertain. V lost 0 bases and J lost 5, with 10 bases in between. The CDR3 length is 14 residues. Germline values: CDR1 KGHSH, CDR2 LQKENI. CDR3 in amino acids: CASSPPPLRETQYF. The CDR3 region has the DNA TGTGCCAGCTCACCACCTCCCCTCCGGGAGACCCAGTACTTC.

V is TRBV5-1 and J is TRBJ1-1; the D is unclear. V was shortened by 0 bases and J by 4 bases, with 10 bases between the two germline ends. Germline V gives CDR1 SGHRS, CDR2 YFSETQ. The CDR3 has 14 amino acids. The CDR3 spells CASSLGARGTEAFF. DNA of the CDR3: TGCGCCAGCAGCTTGGGGGCGCGGGGCACTGAAGCTTTCTTT.

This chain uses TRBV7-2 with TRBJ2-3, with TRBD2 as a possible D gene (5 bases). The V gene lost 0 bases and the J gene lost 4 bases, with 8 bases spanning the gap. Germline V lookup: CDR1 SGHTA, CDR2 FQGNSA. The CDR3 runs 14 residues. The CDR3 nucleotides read TGTGCCAGCAGCTTAGCAGCAGCGGCAGATACGCAGTATTTT. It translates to CASSLAAAADTQYF.

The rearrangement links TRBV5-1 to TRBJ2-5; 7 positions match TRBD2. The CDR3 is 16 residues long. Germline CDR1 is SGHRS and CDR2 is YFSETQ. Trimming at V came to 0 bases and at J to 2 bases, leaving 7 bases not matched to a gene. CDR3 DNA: TGCGCCAGCAGCTTGGGGGACTCGGGGGGACAAGAGACCCAGTACTTC. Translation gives CASSLGDSGGQETQYF.

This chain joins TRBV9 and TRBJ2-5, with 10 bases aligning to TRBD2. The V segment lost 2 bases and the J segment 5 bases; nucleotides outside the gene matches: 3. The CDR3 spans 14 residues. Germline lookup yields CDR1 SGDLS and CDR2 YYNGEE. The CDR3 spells CASSVGTSVETQYF. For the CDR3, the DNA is TGTGCCAGCAGCGTTGGGACTAGCGTGGAGACCCAGTACTTC.

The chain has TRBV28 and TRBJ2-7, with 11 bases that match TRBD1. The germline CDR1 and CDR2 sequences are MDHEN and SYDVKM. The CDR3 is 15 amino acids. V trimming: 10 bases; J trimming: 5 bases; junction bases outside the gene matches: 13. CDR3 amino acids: CATKGQGAPKNEQYF. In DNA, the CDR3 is TGTGCCACCAAAGGACAGGGGGCCCCGAAGAACGAGCAGTACTTC. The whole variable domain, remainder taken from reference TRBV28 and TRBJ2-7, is DVKVTQSSRYLVKRTGEKVFLECVQDMDHENMFWYRQDPGLGLRLIYFSYDVKMKEKGDIPEGYSVSREKKERFSLILESASTNQTSMYLCATKGQGAPKNEQYFGPGTRLTVT.

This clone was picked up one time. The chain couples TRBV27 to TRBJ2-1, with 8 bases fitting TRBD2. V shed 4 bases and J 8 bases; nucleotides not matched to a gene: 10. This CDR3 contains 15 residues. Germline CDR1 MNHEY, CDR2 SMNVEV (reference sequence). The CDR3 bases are TGTGCCAGCAGTTACTTGGCTAGCGGGTTCGATGAGCAGTTCTTC. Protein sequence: CASSYLASGFDEQFF.

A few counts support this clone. The CDR3 here is CASSMGLGLRNEQFF. The DNA for the CDR3 is TGTGCCAGTAGTATGGGACTAGGACTTAGGAATGAGCAGTTCTTC. The chain uses TRBV19 and TRBJ2-1, with 8 bases aligning to TRBD2. Germline loops: CDR1 LNHDA, CDR2 SQIVND (reference sequence). V shed 3 bases, J shed 7 bases, and the junction held 8 bases outside the gene matches. The CDR3 spans 15 residues.

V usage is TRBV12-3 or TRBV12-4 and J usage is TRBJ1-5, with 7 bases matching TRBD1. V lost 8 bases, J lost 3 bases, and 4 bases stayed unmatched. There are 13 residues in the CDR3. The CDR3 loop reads CASGQVNNQPQHF. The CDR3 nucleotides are TGTGCCAGCGGACAGGTGAACAATCAGCCCCAGCATTTT.

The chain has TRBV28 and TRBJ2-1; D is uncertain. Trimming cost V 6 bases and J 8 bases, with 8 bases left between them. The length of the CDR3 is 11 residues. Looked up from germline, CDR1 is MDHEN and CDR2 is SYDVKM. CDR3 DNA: TGTGCCAGCAGCCTACGGGATGAGCAGTTCTTC. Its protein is CASSLRDEQFF.

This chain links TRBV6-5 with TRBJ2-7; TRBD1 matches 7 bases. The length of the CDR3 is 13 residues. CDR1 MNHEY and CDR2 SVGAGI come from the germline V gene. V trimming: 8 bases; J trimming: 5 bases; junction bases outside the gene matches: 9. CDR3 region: CASVYSQGDEQYF. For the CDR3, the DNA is TGTGCCAGCGTCTACTCTCAGGGGGACGAGCAGTACTTC.

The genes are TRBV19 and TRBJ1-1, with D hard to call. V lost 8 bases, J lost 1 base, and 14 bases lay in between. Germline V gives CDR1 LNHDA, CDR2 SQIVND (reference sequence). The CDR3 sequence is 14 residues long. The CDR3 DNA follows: TGTGCCAGTGAGGGATGGTCGGGGAACACTGAAGCTTTCTTT. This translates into CASEGWSGNTEAFF. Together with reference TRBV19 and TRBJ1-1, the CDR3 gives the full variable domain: DGGITQSPKYLFRKEGQNVTLSCEQNLNHDAMYWYRQDPGQGLRLIYYSQIVNDFQKGDIAEGYSVSREKKESFPLTVTSAQKNPTAFYLCASEGWSGNTEAFFGQGTRLTVV.

This chain's CDR3 is CASSSGAVSGRWTDTQYF. The CDR3 DNA follows: TGTGCCAGTAGTTCGGGGGCAGTTAGCGGGAGGTGGACAGATACGCAGTATTTT. This chain uses TRBV19 with TRBJ2-3; 10 nucleotides align to TRBD2. Germline loops: CDR1 LNHDA, CDR2 SQIVND (reference sequence). Trimming took 5 bases from V and 3 from J; bases not matched to a gene: 14. The CDR3 is 18 residues long. Together with reference TRBV19 and TRBJ2-3, the CDR3 gives the full variable domain: DGGITQSPKYLFRKEGQNVTLSCEQNLNHDAMYWYRQDPGQGLRLIYYSQIVNDFQKGDIAEGYSVSREKKESFPLTVTSAQKNPTAFYLCASSSGAVSGRWTDTQYFGPGTRLTVL.

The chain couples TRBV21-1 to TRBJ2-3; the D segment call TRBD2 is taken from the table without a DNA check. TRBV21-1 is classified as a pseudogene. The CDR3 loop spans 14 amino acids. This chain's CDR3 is CASRPPGGRDTQYF. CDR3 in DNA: TGTGCCAGCAGGCCTCCGGGGGGGAGAGATACGCAGTATTTT.

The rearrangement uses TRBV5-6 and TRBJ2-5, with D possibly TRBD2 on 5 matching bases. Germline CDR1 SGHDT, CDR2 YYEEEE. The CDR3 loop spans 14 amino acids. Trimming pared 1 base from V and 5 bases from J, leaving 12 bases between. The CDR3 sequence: CASSLFTGYETQYF. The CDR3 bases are TGTGCCAGCAGCTTGTTCACGGGGTATGAGACCCAGTACTTC.

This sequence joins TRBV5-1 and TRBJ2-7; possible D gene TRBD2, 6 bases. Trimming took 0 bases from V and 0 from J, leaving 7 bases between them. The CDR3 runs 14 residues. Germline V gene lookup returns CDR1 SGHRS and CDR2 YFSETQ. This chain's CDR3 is CASSLDGSSYEQYF. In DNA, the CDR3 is TGCGCCAGCAGCTTGGACGGGAGCTCCTACGAGCAGTACTTC. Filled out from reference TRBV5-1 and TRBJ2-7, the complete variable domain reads KAGVTQTPRYLIKTRGQQVTLSCSPISGHRSVSWYQQTPGQGLQFLFEYFSETQRNKGNFPGRFSGRQFSNSRSEMNVSTLELGDSALYLCASSLDGSSYEQYFGPGTRLTVT.

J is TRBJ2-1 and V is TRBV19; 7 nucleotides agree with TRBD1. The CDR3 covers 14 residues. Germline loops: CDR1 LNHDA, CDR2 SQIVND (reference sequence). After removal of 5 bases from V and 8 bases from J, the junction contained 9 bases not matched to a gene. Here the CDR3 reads CASSHGTVSDEQFF. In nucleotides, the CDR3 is TGTGCCAGTAGTCACGGGACAGTTTCGGATGAGCAGTTCTTC.

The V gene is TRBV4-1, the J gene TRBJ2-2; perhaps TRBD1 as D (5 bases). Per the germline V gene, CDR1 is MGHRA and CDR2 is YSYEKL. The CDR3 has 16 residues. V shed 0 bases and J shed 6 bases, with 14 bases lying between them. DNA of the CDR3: TGCGCCAGCAGCCAAGATCTGAGGACATCGGCCGGGGAGCTGTTTTTT. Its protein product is CASSQDLRTSAGELFF.